Each of the 13 T cell receptor beta chains below was sequenced from the same sample in a study of blood T cell repertoires in COVID-19. Clones were sequenced by immunoSEQ multiplex PCR, and TCRdb holds only the in-frame ones, with some missing. The data contain under 250,000 clones, around four fifths of them singletons. Input material: peripheral blood. These receptors came from a middle-aged man with active or convalescent COVID-19.

This chain joins TRBV27 and TRBJ1-1; D possibly corresponds to TRBD1 (5 bases). Germline-derived CDR1 and CDR2 are MNHEY and SMNVEV (reference sequence). The CDR3 is 13 residues long. V was shortened by 2 bases and J by 7 bases, with 11 bases between the two germline ends. CDR3 DNA: TGTGCCAGCAGTTTAAAACAGGATTTTGAAGCTTTCTTT. Translated: CASSLKQDFEAFF.

The chain joins TRBV12-3 or TRBV12-4 to TRBJ1-5; D is unresolved. The CDR3 consists of 13 residues. The germline V and J ends were trimmed by 7 bases and 10 bases, with 17 bases remaining between them. In DNA form, the CDR3 reads TGTGCCAGCAACTTAGGACTGGTTGGACCCCAGCATTTT. Translated: CASNLGLVGPQHF.

The rearrangement joins TRBV7-2 to TRBJ2-3; 13 bases line up with TRBD2. CDR1 and CDR2 from the germline V gene are SGHTA and FQGNSA. CDR3 length equals 16 residues. Trimming at V came to 5 bases and at J to 7 bases, leaving 9 bases not matched to a gene. Here the CDR3 reads CASSVPLAGGPNTQYF. CDR3 coding DNA: TGTGCCAGCAGCGTGCCACTAGCGGGAGGGCCAAATACGCAGTATTTT.

The V and J genes are TRBV12-2 and TRBJ1-1. TRBV12-2 is shown as a pseudogene. This CDR3 is 15 amino acids long. DNA for the CDR3: TGTGCAAGTCAGCCACGGGAGAGCAGGAACACTGAAGCTTTCTTT. Translated: CASQPRESRNTEAFF.

The chain uses TRBV9 and TRBJ1-1; 8 bases are shared with TRBD1. Germline loops: CDR1 SGDLS, CDR2 YYNGEE. The CDR3 runs 15 residues. Germline trimming cut 2 bases from V and 5 bases from J; bases unmatched to any gene: 8. CDR3 in DNA: TGTGCCAGCAGCGTTATGACAGGGGTTGAGACTGAAGCTTTCTTT. Protein sequence: CASSVMTGVETEAFF.

The chain joins TRBV19 to TRBJ1-2; D unclear. Germline CDR1 LNHDA, CDR2 SQIVND (reference sequence). There are 13 residues in the CDR3. The ends were cut back, 7 bases at V and 8 bases at J, with 17 bases in the middle. The CDR3 DNA is TGTGCCAGTATCGATCCAACAGTTCGAGGCTACACCTTC. This codes for CASIDPTVRGYTF.

J is TRBJ2-1 and V is TRBV9; 11 bases fit TRBD2. CDR1 and CDR2 (germline): SGDLS, YYNGEE. J gave up 3 bases and V 4 bases, and 15 bases lay outside the gene matches. The CDR3 is 19 residues long. The CDR3 DNA reads as TGTGCCAGCAGCCCCAGAGGGCTAGCGGGAGGCCGAAACTACAATGAGCAGTTCTTC. It yields the protein CASSPRGLAGGRNYNEQFF.

This chain joins TRBV7-2 and TRBJ2-4; weak D call: TRBD1 (7 bases). The germline CDR1 and CDR2 sequences are SGHTA and FQGNSA. This CDR3 is 14 amino acids long. Trimming shortened V by 6 bases and J by 6 bases, and 15 bases separated the two germline ends. The CDR3 nucleotides read TGTGCCAGCAGGCCACCAGGGGGGAGAAACATTCAGTACTTC. Translated: CASRPPGGRNIQYF.

The chain employs TRBV30 and TRBJ1-1; 7 bases align to TRBD1. The germline V gene encodes CDR1 GTSNPN and CDR2 SVGIG (reference sequence). The J segment lost 4 bases and the V segment lost 8 bases, leaving 7 bases of the junction unmatched. The CDR3 extends over 12 amino acids. The CDR3 spells CAADRVATEAFF. In DNA form, the CDR3 reads TGTGCCGCCGACAGGGTAGCCACTGAAGCTTTCTTT.

This clone has a single count. V usage is TRBV21-1 and J usage is TRBJ2-3; the D call in the table, TRBD1, was not verified against the DNA. TRBV21-1 is annotated as a pseudogene. The CDR3 sequence is 15 residues long. The CDR3: CASSKTGLETDTQYF. The CDR3 DNA sequence: TGTGCCAGCAGCAAAACAGGGTTGGAAACAGATACGCAGTATTTT.

This clone was seen a handful of times. V usage is TRBV10-3 and J usage is TRBJ1-6; no definite D call. The CDR3 consists of 13 residues. V lost 6 bases, J lost 8 bases, and 11 bases lay in between. The V gene's germline CDR1 is ENHRY and CDR2 SYGVKD. As DNA, the CDR3 is TGTGCCATCAGGGCGGGTCCGGATTCACCCCTCCACTTT. Protein product: CAIRAGPDSPLHF.

The V gene is TRBV7-9, the J gene TRBJ1-2, with TRBD1 as a possible D gene (5 bases). Trimming took 5 bases from V and 7 from J, leaving 11 bases between them. The V gene's germline CDR1 is SEHNR and CDR2 FQNEAQ (reference sequence). The CDR3 runs to 12 residues. In DNA form, the CDR3 reads TGTGCCAGCAGCCCGTCCGGGGGTGGCTACACCTTC. Amino acid sequence: CASSPSGGGYTF. Together with reference TRBV7-9 and TRBJ1-2, the CDR3 gives the full variable domain: DTGVSQNPRHKITKRGQNVTFRCDPISEHNRLYWYRQTLGQGPEFLTYFQNEAQLEKSRLLSDRFSAERPKGSFSTLEIQRTEQGDSAMYLCASSPSGGGYTFGSGTRLTVV.

This sequence joins TRBV19 and TRBJ1-5; 7 bases match TRBD1. Germline CDR1 is LNHDA and CDR2 is SQIVND (reference sequence). V gave up 10 bases and J gave up 1 base; unmatched junction bases: 7. The CDR3 is made up of 14 amino acids. The CDR3 bases are TGTGCCACCTCCCGGGACAGAAGCAATCAGCCCCAGCATTTT. Translation gives CATSRDRSNQPQHF.